This TCR beta chain emerged from a study of T cells after yellow fever vaccination. This clonotype was seen many times. The germline V gene encodes CDR1 SGHRS and CDR2 YFSETQ. The length of the CDR3 is 14 residues. Trimming stripped 0 bases from V and 7 bases from J, with 13 bases between. TCRdb itself ran the 5' RACE reads through MiXCR, one entry per CDR3 protein. The sample consists of around 360,000 distinct CDR3 sequences, around a tenth of them appearing once. V is TRBV5-1 and J is TRBJ1-1; D is ambiguous. Material: PBMCs, obtained on the day of the first yellow fever vaccination. The source of this sequence is a man between 18 and 29 years old who received the YFV17D yellow fever vaccine. CDR3 in amino acids: CASSLAGYNLEAFF. The CDR3 nucleotides read TGCGCCAGCAGCTTGGCTGGATATAACCTTGAAGCTTTCTTT.